Below are 7 T cell receptor beta chains sequenced from a single sample in a study of Graves' ophthalmopathy and Graves' hyperthyroidism. RNA served as the template for amplifying TCR beta CDR3 regions. HTBI primers were employed in first-round RT-PCR, then a second-round multiplex PCR followed. TCRdb ran MiXCR on the multiplex PCR reads and lists one entry per CDR3 protein. The sample holds 200,000 to 250,000 distinct CDR3 sequences, about 22% seen once. The sample was peripheral blood. All receptors come from a woman between 50 and 59 years old with Graves' ophthalmopathy.

This clonotype was seen ten or more times. The V and J genes are TRBV9 and TRBJ2-5; TRBD1 matches at 7 bases. The CDR3 is made up of 14 amino acids. With V trimmed by 0 bases and J by 3 bases, 2 bases remained unmatched. Germline CDR1 and CDR2: SGDLS and YYNGEE. CDR3 in amino acids: CASSVGGTEETQYF. The DNA for the CDR3 is TGTGCCAGCAGCGTAGGGGGGACAGAAGAGACCCAGTACTTC.

J is TRBJ2-7 and V is TRBV28; D remains ambiguous. The CDR3 covers 13 residues. CDR1 and CDR2 (germline): MDHEN, SYDVKM. V was trimmed by 6 bases and J by 2 bases, leaving 11 bases between them. The CDR3 spells CASRPRNPYEQYF. CDR3 bases: TGTGCCAGCAGGCCCAGGAACCCCTACGAGCAGTACTTC.

This clonotype came up many times. The rearrangement uses TRBV6-5 and TRBJ1-1; D not certain. CDR3 length equals 13 residues. The V gene's germline CDR1 is MNHEY and CDR2 SVGAGI. V was pared by 4 bases and J by 7 bases, with 13 bases between. The CDR3 nucleotides are TGTGCCAGCAGTTCCCTTCGGTTTGGTGAAGCTTTCTTT. Residues: CASSSLRFGEAFF.

This clonotype was detected ten times or more. The J gene is TRBJ1-2, the V gene TRBV4-1, with unresolved D. V was shortened by 4 bases and J by 1 base, with 7 bases between the two germline ends. CDR1 MGHRA and CDR2 YSYEKL come from the germline V gene. This CDR3 has 13 amino acids. The CDR3 DNA reads TGCGCCAGCAGCCTGGACGTTAACTATGGCTACACCTTC. Protein product: CASSLDVNYGYTF.

This clonotype was observed many times. The chain uses TRBV4-1 and TRBJ2-7; D is uncertain. This CDR3 has 11 residues. Trimming took 0 bases from V and 6 from J, leaving 3 bases between them. Germline assignment: CDR1 MGHRA and CDR2 YSYEKL. The CDR3 DNA sequence: TGCGCCAGCAGCCAAGATCTCGAGCAGTACTTC. Protein: CASSQDLEQYF.

This clonotype came up many times. Here the CDR3 DNA reads TGTGCCAGCAGTAGGGTTCGAAACACCATATATTTT. Its translation is CASSRVRNTIYF. V usage is TRBV3-1 and J usage is TRBJ1-3; D unclear. This CDR3 has 12 amino acids. CDR1 is LGHDT and CDR2 is YNNKEL in the germline V gene (reference sequence). The V end was cut by 6 bases, the J end by 5 bases, with 8 bases between.

This clonotype appeared many times. This chain links TRBV6-1 with TRBJ2-4; a weak D match, TRBD1 (5 bases). V lost 10 bases and J lost 0, with 22 bases in between. From germline, CDR1 is MNHNS and CDR2 SASEGT. This CDR3 region has 17 residues. CDR3 protein: CATHARTRGLAKNIQYF. CDR3 DNA sequence: TGTGCCACCCACGCCCGCACAAGGGGATTAGCCAAAAACATTCAGTACTTC.